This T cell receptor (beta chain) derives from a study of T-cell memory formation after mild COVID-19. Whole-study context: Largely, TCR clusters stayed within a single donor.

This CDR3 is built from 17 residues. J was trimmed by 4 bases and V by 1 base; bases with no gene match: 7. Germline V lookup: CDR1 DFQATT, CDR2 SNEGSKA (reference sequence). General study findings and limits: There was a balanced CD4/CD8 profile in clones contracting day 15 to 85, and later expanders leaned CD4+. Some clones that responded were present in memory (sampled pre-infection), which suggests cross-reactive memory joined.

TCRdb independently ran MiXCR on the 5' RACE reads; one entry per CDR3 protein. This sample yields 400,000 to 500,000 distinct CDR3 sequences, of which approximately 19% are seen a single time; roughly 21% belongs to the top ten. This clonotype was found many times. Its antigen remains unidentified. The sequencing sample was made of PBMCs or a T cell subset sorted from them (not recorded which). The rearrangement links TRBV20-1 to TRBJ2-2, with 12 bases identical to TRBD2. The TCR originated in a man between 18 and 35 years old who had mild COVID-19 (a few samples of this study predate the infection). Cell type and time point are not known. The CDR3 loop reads CSARGPSGGAGTGELFF. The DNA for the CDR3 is TGCAGTGCTAGAGGTCCTAGCGGGGGGGCCGGCACCGGGGAGCTGTTTTTT.